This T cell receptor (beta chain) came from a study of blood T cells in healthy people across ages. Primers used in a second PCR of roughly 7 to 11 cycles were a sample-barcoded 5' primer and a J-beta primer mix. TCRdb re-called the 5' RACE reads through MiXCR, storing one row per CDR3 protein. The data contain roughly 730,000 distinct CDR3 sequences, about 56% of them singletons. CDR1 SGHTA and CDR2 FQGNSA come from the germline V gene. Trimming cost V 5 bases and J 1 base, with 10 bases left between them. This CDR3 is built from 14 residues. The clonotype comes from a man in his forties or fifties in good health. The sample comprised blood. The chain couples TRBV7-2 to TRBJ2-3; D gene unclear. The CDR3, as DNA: TGTGCCAGCAGCCATTCCCCCGGCACAGATACGCAGTATTTT. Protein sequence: CASSHSPGTDTQYF.